Each of the 19 T cell receptor beta chains below was sequenced from the same sample in a study of T cell repertoires in cytomegalovirus infection. TCRdb re-analysed the reads in MiXCR, keeping a single row per CDR3 protein. This sample has roughly 760,000 distinct CDR3 sequences; under 40% occur once, and the top ten carry around 2.8%. Source material: PBMCs. The receptors originated from a human donor in good health (CMV status not recorded). Some clones in this sample may be carry-over from other donors' samples.

This chain joins TRBV28 and TRBJ1-1, with D unresolved. The CDR3 totals 14 residues. The germline V gene encodes CDR1 MDHEN and CDR2 SYDVKM. V was shortened by 3 bases and J by 0 bases, with 8 bases between the two germline ends. The CDR3 nucleotides read TGTGCCAGCAGTTTTTGGGGTGTGAACACTGAAGCTTTCTTT. Amino acid sequence: CASSFWGVNTEAFF.

Concerning this clonotype itself: One junction end disagrees with the germline gene, perhaps due to a read error. The chain uses TRBV7-6 and TRBJ2-7; D is ambiguous. The CDR3 loop spans 12 amino acids. Germline-derived CDR1 and CDR2 are SGHVS and FNYEAQ. The CDR3 nucleotides are TGTGCAAGCAGCACCGGGTCCTACGAGAGGTGCTTC. This translates into CASSTGSYERCF.

V and J are TRBV6-5 and TRBJ1-4; D gene ambiguous. Trimming took 4 bases from V and 0 from J, leaving 12 bases between them. This CDR3 is built from 16 residues. Germline CDR1 MNHEY, CDR2 SVGAGI. The CDR3 DNA follows: TGTGCCAGCAGTTCTCACTTACTTGCAACTAATGAAAAACTGTTTTTT. It yields the protein CASSSHLLATNEKLFF.

In the case of this clonotype: A read error is possible here, since a much larger clone lies one base away. The V call is TRBV3-1, the J call TRBJ2-7; 13 bases fit TRBD2. This CDR3 is built from 15 residues. Germline V lookup: CDR1 LGHDT, CDR2 YNNKEL (reference sequence). The J segment lost 5 bases and the V segment lost 3 bases, leaving 4 bases of the junction unmatched. The CDR3 reads CASSQGLAGFHEQYF. The DNA for the CDR3 is TGTGCCAGCAGCCAGGGACTAGCGGGATTCCACGAGCAGTACTTC.

In its sample, this clonotype was seen a few times. The chain recombines TRBV11-3 with TRBJ2-2; the match to TRBD1 covers 7 bases. Per the germline V gene, CDR1 is SGHNT and CDR2 is YENEEA. This CDR3 region has 16 residues. Trimming at V came to 5 bases and at J to 5 bases, leaving 11 bases not matched to a gene. The CDR3 is CASSPRGGLGTGELFF. CDR3 coding DNA: TGTGCCAGCAGCCCCCGAGGGGGCCTTGGTACCGGGGAGCTGTTTTTT.

J is TRBJ1-1 and V is TRBV6-1; a possible D gene is TRBD1 (6 bases). Trimming stripped 5 bases from V and 7 bases from J, with 29 bases between. Per germline, CDR1 MNHNS and CDR2 SASEGT. CDR3 size: 18 residues. The CDR3 DNA follows: TGTGCCAGCAGTAAGGGAGAAACAGGGTCTCGGGGGGCCGGTGAAGCTTTCTTT. Translation gives CASSKGETGSRGAGEAFF.

This clonotype was detected only a few times. The rearrangement uses TRBV7-9 and TRBJ1-5; 9 bases agree with TRBD1. The CDR3 runs 16 residues. The trim removed 5 bases at V and 2 bases at J, leaving 7 bases unmatched. Germline V gene sequence: CDR1 SEHNR, CDR2 FQNEAQ (reference sequence). The CDR3 bases are TGTGCCAGCAGCGCGATACAGGGGGCAGGCAATCAGCCCCAGCATTTT. Its protein product is CASSAIQGAGNQPQHF.

This clonotype has only a few counts. The chain employs TRBV6-1 and TRBJ2-5, with TRBD2 matching 14 bases. The CDR3 has 16 residues. With 4 bases clipped from V and 4 bases from J, the junction kept 5 bases outside the gene matches. Germline CDR1 MNHNS, CDR2 SASEGT. The DNA of the CDR3 is TGTGCCAGCAGTGGGACTAGCGGGAGGTCCGGAGAGACCCAGTACTTC. This encodes CASSGTSGRSGETQYF.

This chain joins TRBV3-1 and TRBJ1-1; D remains ambiguous. V shed 7 bases and J shed 1 base, with 16 bases lying between them. The CDR3 sequence is 15 residues long. Germline V lookup: CDR1 LGHDT, CDR2 YNNKEL (reference sequence). CDR3 sequence: CASTPTQWKNTEAFF. CDR3 coding DNA: TGTGCCAGCACACCAACCCAGTGGAAGAACACTGAAGCTTTCTTT.

This CDR3 reads CASPDPIGRHLTTEAFF. The CDR3 nucleotides are TGTGCCAGCCCGGACCCTATTGGACGGCACCTAACCACTGAAGCTTTCTTT. V usage is TRBV6-6 and J usage is TRBJ1-1; no definite D call. The CDR3 extends over 17 amino acids. Germline V CDR1 and CDR2: MNHNY, SVGAGI (reference sequence). The V gene lost 8 bases and the J gene lost 4 bases, with 26 bases spanning the gap.

Many counts were recorded for this clonotype. The V and J genes are TRBV7-8 and TRBJ2-7; D remains ambiguous. The CDR3 spans 14 residues. Germline V gives CDR1 SGHVS, CDR2 FQNEAQ. V was shortened by 2 bases and J by 2 bases, with 10 bases between the two germline ends. The CDR3 loop is CASSLQGTTYEQYF. The CDR3 region has the DNA TGTGCCAGCAGCTTACAAGGCACCACCTACGAGCAGTACTTC. Full variable domain (missing parts from reference TRBV7-8 and TRBJ2-7): GAGVSQSPRYKVAKRGQDVALRCDPISGHVSLFWYQQALGQGPEFLTYFQNEAQLDKSGLPSDRFFAERPEGSVSTLKIQRTQQEDSAVYLCASSLQGTTYEQYFGPGTRLTVT.

CDR3 protein: CASTLGGTDYNEQFF. The DNA of the CDR3 is TGTGCCAGCACCCTGGGGGGGACTGACTACAATGAGCAGTTCTTC. The rearrangement uses TRBV12-3 or TRBV12-4 and TRBJ2-1, with 7 bases that match TRBD2. The CDR3 is made up of 15 amino acids. V shed 7 bases, J shed 3 bases, and the junction held 9 bases outside the gene matches.

This clonotype was detected many times. The chain employs TRBV4-1 and TRBJ1-2, with unresolved D. CDR1 is MGHRA and CDR2 is YSYEKL in the germline V gene. V lost 5 bases to trimming and J lost 9 bases, with 10 bases between them. CDR3 length: 11 residues. The CDR3 reads CASSVAASYTF. In nucleotides, the CDR3 is TGCGCCAGCAGCGTAGCAGCCAGCTACACCTTC.

Many counts were recorded for this clonotype. The chain carries TRBV7-2 and TRBJ2-7, with D hard to call. CDR3 length: 14 amino acids. V was pared by 1 base and J by 2 bases, with 9 bases between. The germline CDR1 and CDR2 sequences are SGHTA and FQGNSA. The DNA of the CDR3 is TGTGCCAGCAGCTTAGAGCCGGGCCCCTACGAGCAGTACTTC. This sequence encodes CASSLEPGPYEQYF.

The chain's CDR3 is CSVRHANTEAFF. The CDR3 DNA reads TGCAGCGTGAGACATGCGAACACTGAAGCTTTCTTT. The gene calls are TRBV29-1 and TRBJ1-1; D is unclear. CDR1 and CDR2 (germline): SQVTM, ANQGSEA. The ends were cut back, 6 bases at V and 1 base at J, with 9 bases in the middle. The CDR3 is 12 amino acids.

J is TRBJ1-4 and V is TRBV4-1; D not resolved. CDR3 length: 17 residues. Germline V gene data show CDR1 as MGHRA and CDR2 as YSYEKL. V lost 2 bases and J 7 bases, leaving 20 bases between the germline ends. CDR3 DNA: TGCGCCAGCAGCCAAACCCGCGGGGATCTTTTAGGTGAAAAACTGTTTTTT. Translating it yields CASSQTRGDLLGEKLFF.

About this clonotype: A much larger clone is a single base away; this may be a read error. The V and J genes are TRBV12-3 or TRBV12-4 and TRBJ1-5; weak D call: TRBD1 (6 bases). TRBJ2-3 explains the end of the DNA better; the J call may be wrong. The CDR3 sequence is 16 residues long. As DNA, the CDR3 is TGTGCCAGCAGTAGTAGACAGGCTCGGGGCAATCAGCCCCAGTATTTT. This codes for CASSSRQARGNQPQYF.

There are a few counts of this clonotype. The V gene is TRBV12-3 or TRBV12-4, the J gene TRBJ2-7; 7 bases are shared with TRBD2. The CDR3 is 19 amino acids. V gave up 6 bases and J gave up 7 bases; unmatched junction bases: 27. CDR3 loop: CASSRRQRGLSVDDREQYF. The CDR3 DNA follows: TGTGCCAGCAGCCGAAGGCAGCGGGGACTATCGGTTGATGATCGAGAGCAGTACTTC.

As regards this clonotype: A clone one base away is much larger, so this may be a read error. The chain uses TRBV7-2 and TRBJ2-1; unclear D gene. Germline V gene sequence: CDR1 SGHTA, CDR2 FQGNSA. The CDR3 runs 15 residues. Here the CDR3 reads CASSLGVRPYNEQLF. The DNA for the CDR3 is TGTGCCAGCAGCTTAGGAGTCCGGCCCTACAATGAGCAGTTATTC.